This T cell receptor (beta chain) is drawn from a study of T cell responses to AZD1222 COVID-19 vaccine (dated by TCRdb to the early 2020s). With regard to the full study: AZD1222 recipients with second doses at about 4 weeks or about 12 weeks were pooled, because spike-specific TCR depth and breadth did not differ between schedules. Trial participants were enrolled by age into subgroups of 18-55, 56-69 and 70-plus years, and around 150, 29 and 61 TCR-sequenced participants, respectively, were included in these subgroups. A total of approximately 230 trial participants underwent TCR sequencing, of whom around 200 received two doses of AZD1222 and about 26 received two doses of the MenACWY control vaccine. Broader findings and caveats from the paper: The 56-69-year group was small, and its depth increase did not reach significance, likely because of low power. Reportedly, almost half of the unique spike-specific TCRs recognized epitopes lying outside the regions that are mutated in the B.1.351 and B.1.1.7 variants. Participants were mostly white British and included more females than males, and it was suggested by the authors that clonal diversity may have been underestimated. Conclusions about previously exposed vaccinees are limited, since just five or six AZD1222 recipients were seropositive for SARS-CoV-2 at baseline. Because no day 14 peak-response samples were available, the repertoires could be characterized only after the peak T cell response. After two AZD1222 doses, spike-specific TCR breadth and depth were significantly higher than at day 0 and than in MenACWY recipients. CD4 TCRs associated with the vaccine covered the entire spike protein, and the dominant responses were in regions 160-218 and 743-854.

A remark on this clone: The antigen it recognizes is unknown. No base qualities exist here, and no much larger clone lies one base off it.

The CDR3 regions of human TCRbeta chains were analyzed by immunosequencing. Turning to the authors' computational methods: Repertoire TCRs were checked for matches against a reference library of SARS-CoV-2-specific TCRs that had been generated using the MIRA antigen-specificity platform. Breadth was defined as the fraction of unique TCRs that were SARS-CoV-2-associated, and depth was defined as the fraction of total T cells that were SARS-CoV-2-associated. Using the MIRA data, each spike-specific TCR was mapped to the spike region that the TCR reacts to and placed in a CD4 or CD8 class. Log10-transformed breadth and depth values were compared by one-way ANOVA with Sidak's multiple comparisons tests. Drawn from immuneACCESS, this table holds only the in-frame rearrangements with V and J called that TCRdb kept. Clones are partly lost; checked studies trace under half to an unresolved V gene and leave the rest unexplained. V and J calls and clone size are given by that table; D and trimming were obtained from the DNA. This sample holds 92,000 or so clones; 70% to 90% were observed only once. 1.5% to 2% of the sample lies in the top ten.

V is reduced by 5 bases and J by 6 bases, leaving a spacing of 16 bases between them. From the cysteine through the phenylalanine, the CDR3 covers 14 amino acids. Solely the CDR3 DNA is kept, with 42 bases framed from the first base. The germline V gene encodes CDR1 WNHNN and CDR2 SYGVQD (reference sequence). The meaning of the sample's time point label: baseline before first vaccination. Vaccinee samples were obtained from the UK trials COV001 and COV002, which included a single-blind randomized controlled phase 2/3 trial of AZD1222 (ChAdOx1 nCoV-19) in healthy adults. For TCRbeta chain sequencing, PBMC samples from trial participants were taken at day 0 and at day 28 after the second dose.

The V gene is TRBV10-1 and the J gene is TRBJ1-1, with the identity of the D gene unclear. Sequences were derived from peripheral blood, sampled on day 0 of AZD1222 vaccination. The clonotype originates from an adult in good health. The DNA sequence is given as TGCGCCAGCAGTAAGTTGGATACGCGCCCTGAAGCTTTCTTT. It specifies CASSKLDTRPEAFF.